The clone carrying this TCR beta chain was detected a few times. Germline V gene lookup returns CDR1 LGHNA and CDR2 YNFKEQ. V dropped 2 bases and J dropped 8; count of bases not matched to a gene: 13. This CDR3 has 17 residues. The sample is drawn from a study of shared T cell receptors in the human thymus. Libraries were prepared by immunoSEQ multiplex PCR; TCRdb keeps only in-frame clonotypes and omits some of them. The table shows hundreds of thousands of clones, with 88% occurring only once. Another study also made use of these data, one on human thymus T cells. That work states: Resections were taken during corrective heart surgery, and the thymus tissue came from these.

The chain couples TRBV4-2 to TRBJ2-1; 9 positions match TRBD2. The sequenced sample consisted of thymocytes. The receptor's source is a boy younger than two with a congenital heart defect. The CDR3 spells CASSQPLGGREVDEQFF. In nucleotides, the CDR3 is TGTGCCAGCAGCCAACCACTGGGCGGGAGGGAGGTCGATGAGCAGTTCTTC.